A single sample is the source of the 21 T cell receptor beta chains below, sequenced in a study of OX40 agonist ivuxolimab in advanced cancers. Sequencing used immunoSEQ multiplex PCR; TCRdb keeps in-frame clones, though not all of them. The repertoire consists of 66,000 or so clones, with about 80% occurring once and the leading ten covering 3.5% to 4.5%. This specimen consisted of CD4+ or CD8+ T cells sorted from blood, obtained in a trial of the OX40 agonist ivuxolimab. The receptors originated from an adult with an advanced solid tumor such as melanoma, head and neck, liver or kidney cancer.

V and J are TRBV6-5 and TRBJ2-3, with 7 positions matching TRBD2. V shed 2 bases, J shed 4 bases, and the junction held 0 bases outside the gene matches. Germline V gives CDR1 MNHEY, CDR2 SVGAGI. This CDR3 is 13 amino acids long. In DNA, the CDR3 is TGTGCCAGCAGTTACGGGGGGGCAGATACGCAGTATTTT. Its translation: CASSYGGADTQYF.

The rearrangement uses TRBV14 and TRBJ1-3, with TRBD1 matching 10 bases. This CDR3 spans 17 amino acids. Per the germline V gene, CDR1 is SGHDN and CDR2 is FVKESK. Trimming cost V 4 bases and J 0 bases; bases outside gene matches: 6. The chain's CDR3 is CASSPNWTGGSGNTIYF. The CDR3 DNA reads TGTGCCAGCAGCCCCAACTGGACAGGGGGCTCTGGAAACACCATATATTTT.

The chain carries TRBV5-1 and TRBJ2-7; D is unclear. V lost 3 bases and J 4 bases, leaving 8 bases between the germline ends. CDR1 SGHRS and CDR2 YFSETQ come from the germline V gene. There are 12 residues in the CDR3. The DNA of the CDR3 is TGCGCCAGCAGCTCCCTCGGGTACGAGCAGTACTTC. Translation gives CASSSLGYEQYF.

The chain employs TRBV19 and TRBJ2-1; the match to TRBD2 covers 8 bases. The CDR3 totals 16 residues. Looked up from germline, CDR1 is LNHDA and CDR2 is SQIVND (reference sequence). The J segment lost 4 bases and the V segment lost 6 bases, leaving 11 bases of the junction unmatched. The CDR3 protein is CASRVSGGGLYNEQFF. The CDR3 nucleotides are TGTGCCAGTAGAGTATCCGGGGGGGGACTTTACAATGAGCAGTTCTTC.

This chain uses TRBV2 with TRBJ1-3, with 7 bases that match TRBD1. Trimming removed 5 bases from V and 0 bases from J; junction bases left unmatched: 10. This CDR3 has 17 amino acids. The germline V gene has CDR1 SNHLY and CDR2 FYNNEI. CDR3 protein: CASSLRDSSFSGNTIYF. As DNA, the CDR3 is TGTGCCAGCAGTCTCCGGGACAGCAGCTTCTCTGGAAACACCATATATTTT.

V gene TRBV6-5 combines with J gene TRBJ2-1; D is uncertain. V was pared by 0 bases and J by 3 bases, with 9 bases between. CDR3 length: 15 amino acids. Germline V CDR1 and CDR2: MNHEY, SVGAGI. This CDR3 reads CASSYSGQIYNEQFF. DNA of the CDR3: TGTGCCAGCAGTTACTCGGGTCAGATCTACAATGAGCAGTTCTTC.

The rearrangement links TRBV5-1 to TRBJ2-3; D is perhaps TRBD1 (5 bases). Trimming removed 0 bases from V and 4 bases from J, with 9 bases in between. Germline V lookup: CDR1 SGHRS, CDR2 YFSETQ. There are 14 residues in the CDR3. The CDR3 DNA is TGCGCCAGCAGCTTGGAGGGCAGGGCAGATACGCAGTATTTT. Protein product: CASSLEGRADTQYF.

The chain combines TRBV7-3 with TRBJ1-1; 7 bases align to TRBD1. In germline, CDR1 is SGHTA, CDR2 FQGTGA. The CDR3 is 14 amino acids. Trimming cost V 0 bases and J 8 bases; bases outside gene matches: 6. CDR3: CASSLTGQVTEAFF. CDR3 coding DNA: TGTGCCAGCAGCTTAACTGGACAGGTCACGGAAGCTTTCTTT.

Of note for this clone: Other DNA sequences in the sample encode the same CDR3. The chain recombines TRBV6-1 with TRBJ1-1; D might be TRBD1 (5 bases). With 1 base removed from V and 5 bases from J, the gap between germline ends came to 5 bases. This CDR3 has 12 residues. Germline V gene sequence: CDR1 MNHNS, CDR2 SASEGT. CDR3 in DNA: TGTGCCAGCAGTGAAGGGGGGACTGAAGCTTTCTTT. Translating gives CASSEGGTEAFF.

The chain employs TRBV21-1 and TRBJ1-2; no check of the table's D call, TRBD1, against the DNA was made. TRBV21-1 is a pseudogene segment. The CDR3 consists of 10 residues. The CDR3 loop is CASTSVKYTF. The CDR3, as DNA: TGTGCCAGCACCTCAGTGAAGTACACCTTC.

The gene calls are TRBV6-6 and TRBJ2-7; D is uncertain. This CDR3 spans 14 amino acids. Trimming pared 0 bases from V and 0 bases from J, leaving 6 bases between. Germline assignment: CDR1 MNHNY and CDR2 SVGAGI (reference sequence). The CDR3 DNA sequence: TGTGCCAGCAGTTACTCCCCCAGCTCCTACGAGCAGTACTTC. Residues: CASSYSPSSYEQYF.

CDR3 residues: CASSRDAGPYTEAFF. DNA of the CDR3: TGTGCCAGCAGTCGGGATGCGGGCCCATACACTGAAGCTTTCTTT. The V gene is TRBV6-4, the J gene TRBJ1-1; no clear D gene. Germline values: CDR1 MRHNA, CDR2 SNTAGT. The V and J ends lost 5 bases and 3 bases respectively, with 16 bases between them. The CDR3 loop spans 15 amino acids.

A few counts support this clone. CDR3 DNA: TGTGCCAGCAGTCTCGGGTGGTATGGCTACACCTTC. Translation gives CASSLGWYGYTF. V usage is TRBV28 and J usage is TRBJ1-2, with unresolved D. The V gene's germline CDR1 is MDHEN and CDR2 SYDVKM. The length of the CDR3 is 12 residues. V was trimmed by 5 bases and J by 5 bases, leaving 9 bases between them.

This rearrangement joins TRBV5-1 to TRBJ2-5, with 15 bases lining up with TRBD2. V trimming: 4 bases; J trimming: 5 bases; junction bases outside the gene matches: 3. The germline V gene has CDR1 SGHRS and CDR2 YFSETQ. This CDR3 comprises 15 residues. This CDR3 reads CASSRTSGGAETQYF. DNA for the CDR3: TGCGCCAGCAGCCGGACTAGCGGGGGGGCCGAGACCCAGTACTTC.

This rearrangement joins TRBV27 to TRBJ1-6, with TRBD1 matching 8 bases. The CDR3 covers 12 residues. Unmatched junction bases numbered 3, after V lost 8 bases and J lost 9 bases. In germline, CDR1 is MNHEY, CDR2 SMNVEV (reference sequence). This chain's CDR3 is CASGQGFSPLHF. The CDR3 DNA reads as TGTGCCAGCGGACAGGGATTTTCACCCCTCCACTTT.

The chain links TRBV5-1 to TRBJ2-3, with 9 bases identical to TRBD1. This CDR3 has 15 residues. J was trimmed by 7 bases and V by 0 bases; bases with no gene match: 6. Germline V CDR1 and CDR2: SGHRS, YFSETQ. CDR3 DNA: TGCGCCAGCAGCTTGGAAGGGACAGGGAGTTATACGCAGTATTTT. It yields the protein CASSLEGTGSYTQYF.

V and J are TRBV7-8 and TRBJ1-2; no reliable D call. The CDR3 covers 14 residues. Per the germline V gene, CDR1 is SGHVS and CDR2 is FQNEAQ. V dropped 5 bases and J dropped 6 bases, with 16 bases sitting between them. The CDR3 loop reads CASSQRRESDGYTF. CDR3 nucleotides: TGTGCCAGCAGCCAAAGGCGAGAGAGCGATGGCTACACCTTC.

The chain has TRBV5-6 and TRBJ1-1, with D perhaps TRBD1 (6 bases). Trimming took 1 base from V and 6 from J, leaving 10 bases between them. CDR3 length equals 13 residues. CDR1 is SGHDT, CDR2 YYEEEE, per germline. CDR3 loop: CASSLREGAEAFF. The CDR3 DNA reads as TGTGCCAGCAGCTTGAGGGAGGGGGCTGAAGCTTTCTTT. The complete variable domain, with remaining parts taken from reference TRBV5-6 and TRBJ1-1, reads DAGVTQSPTHLIKTRGQQVTLRCSPKSGHDTVSWYQQALGQGPQFIFQYYEEEERQRGNFPDRFSGHQFPNYSSELNVNALLLGDSALYLCASSLREGAEAFFGQGTRLTVV.

V usage is TRBV11-2 and J usage is TRBJ2-2; 12 nucleotides agree with TRBD2. The germline CDR1 and CDR2 sequences are SGHAT and FQNNGV. Trimming cost V 5 bases and J 6 bases; bases outside gene matches: 4. This CDR3 is 15 amino acids long. CDR3 residues: CASSPPSGGAGELFF. Here the CDR3 DNA reads TGTGCCAGCAGCCCTCCTAGCGGGGGGGCCGGGGAGCTGTTTTTT.

This clone was seen a handful of times. The chain is built from TRBV5-1 and TRBJ1-6; TRBD1 might be the D (5 bases). The CDR3 contains 15 residues. The V end was cut by 4 bases, the J end by 9 bases, with 17 bases between. Per the germline V gene, CDR1 is SGHRS and CDR2 is YFSETQ. CDR3 protein: CASSGEGTRGSPLHF. CDR3 DNA sequence: TGCGCCAGCAGCGGGGAGGGAACAAGGGGTTCACCCCTCCACTTT.

This clone was seen a few times. V usage is TRBV5-1 and J usage is TRBJ2-7, with a possible D match to TRBD1 (6 bases). The germline V and J ends were trimmed by 0 bases and 6 bases, with 16 bases remaining between them. This CDR3 has 15 residues. CDR1 is SGHRS, CDR2 YFSETQ, per germline. The CDR3 DNA sequence: TGCGCCAGCAGCTTGGACGGGACATCCCCCGGCGAGCAGTACTTC. The encoded protein is CASSLDGTSPGEQYF.